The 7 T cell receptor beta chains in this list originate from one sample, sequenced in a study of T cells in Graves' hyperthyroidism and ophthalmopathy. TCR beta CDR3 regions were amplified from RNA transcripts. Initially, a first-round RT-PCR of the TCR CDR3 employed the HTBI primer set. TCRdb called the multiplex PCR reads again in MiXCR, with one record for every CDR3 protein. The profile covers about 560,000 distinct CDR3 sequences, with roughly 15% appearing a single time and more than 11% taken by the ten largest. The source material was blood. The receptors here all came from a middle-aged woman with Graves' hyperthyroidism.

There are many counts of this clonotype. DNA for the CDR3: TGCGCCACGCAAGAGGGGGGGGGAGATGAGCAGTTCTTC. Translated: CATQEGGGDEQFF. The chain carries TRBV5-1 and TRBJ2-1, with TRBD2 as a possible D gene (7 bases). V shed 9 bases and J shed 8 bases, with 18 bases lying between them. The V gene's germline CDR1 is SGHRS and CDR2 YFSETQ. This CDR3 is 13 amino acids long. The entire variable domain, with the rest obtained from reference TRBV5-1 and TRBJ2-1, is as follows: KAGVTQTPRYLIKTRGQQVTLSCSPISGHRSVSWYQQTPGQGLQFLFEYFSETQRNKGNFPGRFSGRQFSNSRSEMNVSTLELGDSALYLCATQEGGGDEQFFGPGTRLTVL.

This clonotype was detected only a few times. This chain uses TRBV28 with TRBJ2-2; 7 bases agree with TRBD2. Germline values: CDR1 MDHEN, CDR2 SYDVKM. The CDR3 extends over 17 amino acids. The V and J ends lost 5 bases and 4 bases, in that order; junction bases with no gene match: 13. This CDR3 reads CASSLALGSGTTGELFF. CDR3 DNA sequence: TGTGCCAGCAGTCTCGCCCTAGGGAGCGGGACCACCGGGGAGCTGTTTTTT. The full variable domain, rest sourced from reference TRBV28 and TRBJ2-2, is DVKVTQSSRYLVKRTGEKVFLECVQDMDHENMFWYRQDPGLGLRLIYFSYDVKMKEKGDIPEGYSVSREKKERFSLILESASTNQTSMYLCASSLALGSGTTGELFFGEGSRLTVL.

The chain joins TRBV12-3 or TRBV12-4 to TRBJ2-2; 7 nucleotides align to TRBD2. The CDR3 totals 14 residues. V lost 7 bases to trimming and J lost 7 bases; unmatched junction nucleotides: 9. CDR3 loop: CASNTLASDGELFF. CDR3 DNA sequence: TGTGCCAGCAATACACTAGCGTCAGACGGGGAGCTGTTTTTT.

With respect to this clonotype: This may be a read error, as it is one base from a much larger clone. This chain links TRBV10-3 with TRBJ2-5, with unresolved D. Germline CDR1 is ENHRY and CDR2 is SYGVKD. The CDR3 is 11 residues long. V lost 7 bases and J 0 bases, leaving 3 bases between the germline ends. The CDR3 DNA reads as TGTGCCATCAAGTACCAAGAGACCCAGTACTTC. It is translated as CAIKYQETQYF.

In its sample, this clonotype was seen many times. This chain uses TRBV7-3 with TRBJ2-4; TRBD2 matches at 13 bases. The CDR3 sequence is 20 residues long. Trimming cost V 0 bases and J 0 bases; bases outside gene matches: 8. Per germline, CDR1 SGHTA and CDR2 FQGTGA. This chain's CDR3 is CASSLTGTSGTIGAKNIQYF. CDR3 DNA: TGTGCCAGCAGCTTAACCGGGACTAGCGGGACGATTGGAGCCAAAAACATTCAGTACTTC.

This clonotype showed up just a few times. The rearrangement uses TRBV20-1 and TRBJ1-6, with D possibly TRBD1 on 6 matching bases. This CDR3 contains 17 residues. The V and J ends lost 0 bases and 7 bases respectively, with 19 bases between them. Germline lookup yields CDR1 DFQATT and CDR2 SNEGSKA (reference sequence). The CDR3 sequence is CSARDLRGGEGNSPLHF. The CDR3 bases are TGCAGTGCTAGAGATCTCAGGGGAGGGGAGGGGAATTCACCCCTCCACTTT.

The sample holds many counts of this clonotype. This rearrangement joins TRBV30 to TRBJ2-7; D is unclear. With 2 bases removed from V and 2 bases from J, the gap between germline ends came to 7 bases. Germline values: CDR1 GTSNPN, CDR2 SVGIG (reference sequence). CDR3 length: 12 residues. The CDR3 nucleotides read TGTGCCTGGAGTTCAGTAACCTACGAGCAGTACTTC. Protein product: CAWSSVTYEQYF.